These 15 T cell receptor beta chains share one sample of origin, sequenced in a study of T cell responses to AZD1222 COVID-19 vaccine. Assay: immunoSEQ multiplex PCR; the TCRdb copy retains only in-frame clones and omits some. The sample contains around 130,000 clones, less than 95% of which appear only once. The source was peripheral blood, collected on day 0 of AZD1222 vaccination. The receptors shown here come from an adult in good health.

CDR3 in amino acids: CAWSSIVGRVFDQPQHF. The CDR3 bases are TGTGCCTGGAGTTCAATAGTTGGCAGGGTTTTTGATCAGCCCCAGCATTTT. This chain uses TRBV30 with TRBJ1-5; D perhaps matches TRBD1 (5 bases). Germline CDR1 is GTSNPN and CDR2 is SVGIG (reference sequence). There are 17 residues in the CDR3. The V end was cut by 2 bases, the J end by 5 bases, with 22 bases between.

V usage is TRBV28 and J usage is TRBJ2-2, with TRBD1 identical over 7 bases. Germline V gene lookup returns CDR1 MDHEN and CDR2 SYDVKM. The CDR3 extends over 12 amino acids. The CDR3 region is CAGGRVTGELFF. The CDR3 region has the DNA TGTGCAGGGGGCAGGGTCACCGGGGAGCTGTTTTTT.

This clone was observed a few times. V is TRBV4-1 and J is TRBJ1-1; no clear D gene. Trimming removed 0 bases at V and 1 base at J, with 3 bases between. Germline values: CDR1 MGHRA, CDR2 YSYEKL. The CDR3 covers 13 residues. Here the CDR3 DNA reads TGCGCCAGCAGCCAAGAGGAGAACACTGAAGCTTTCTTT. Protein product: CASSQEENTEAFF.

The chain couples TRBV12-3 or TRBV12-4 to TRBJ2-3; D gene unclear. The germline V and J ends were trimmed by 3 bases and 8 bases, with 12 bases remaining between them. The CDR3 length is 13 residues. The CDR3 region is CASSFSQPITQYF. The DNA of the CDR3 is TGTGCCAGCAGTTTTTCACAGCCCATTACGCAGTATTTT.

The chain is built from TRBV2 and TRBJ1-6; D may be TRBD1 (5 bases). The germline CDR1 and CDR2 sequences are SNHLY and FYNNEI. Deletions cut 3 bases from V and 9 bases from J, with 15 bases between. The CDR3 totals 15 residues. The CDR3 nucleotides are TGTGCCAGCAGTGACAGACAGACAAAATCTTCACCCCTCCACTTT. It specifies CASSDRQTKSSPLHF.

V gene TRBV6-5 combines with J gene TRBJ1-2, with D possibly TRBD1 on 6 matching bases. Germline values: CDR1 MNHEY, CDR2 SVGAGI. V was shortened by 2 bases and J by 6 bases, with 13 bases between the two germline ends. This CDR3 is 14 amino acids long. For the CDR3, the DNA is TGTGCCAGCAGTTACCTCAGACAGGTCCATGGCTACACCTTC. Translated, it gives CASSYLRQVHGYTF.

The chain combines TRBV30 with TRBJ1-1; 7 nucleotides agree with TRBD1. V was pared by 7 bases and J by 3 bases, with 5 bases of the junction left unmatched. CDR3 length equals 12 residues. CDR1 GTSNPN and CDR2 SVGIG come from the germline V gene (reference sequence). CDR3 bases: TGTGCCTTTGACAGGGAGTACACTGAAGCTTTCTTT. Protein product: CAFDREYTEAFF.

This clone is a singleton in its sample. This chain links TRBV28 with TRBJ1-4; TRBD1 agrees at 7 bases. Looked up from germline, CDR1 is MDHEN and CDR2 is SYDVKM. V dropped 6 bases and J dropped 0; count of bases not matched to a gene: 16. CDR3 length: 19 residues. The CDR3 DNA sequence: TGTGCCAGCAGAGGAACAGGGGCGACCGCTCTAGCAACTAATGAAAAACTGTTTTTT. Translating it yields CASRGTGATALATNEKLFF.

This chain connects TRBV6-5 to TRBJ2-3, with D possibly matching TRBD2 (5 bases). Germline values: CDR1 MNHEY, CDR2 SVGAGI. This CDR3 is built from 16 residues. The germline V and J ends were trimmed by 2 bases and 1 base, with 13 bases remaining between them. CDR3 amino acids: CASSYGGGSRTDTQYF. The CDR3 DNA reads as TGTGCCAGCAGTTACGGAGGCGGAAGCCGCACAGATACGCAGTATTTT.

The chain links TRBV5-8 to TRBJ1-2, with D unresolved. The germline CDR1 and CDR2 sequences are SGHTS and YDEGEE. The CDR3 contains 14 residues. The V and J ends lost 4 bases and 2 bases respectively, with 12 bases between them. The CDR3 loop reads CASSTMEENYGYTF. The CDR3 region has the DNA TGTGCCAGCAGCACGATGGAGGAGAACTATGGCTACACCTTC. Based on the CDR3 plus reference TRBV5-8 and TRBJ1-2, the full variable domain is EAGVTQSPTHLIKTRGQQATLRCSPISGHTSVYWYQQALGLGLQFLLWYDEGEERNRGNFPPRFSGRQFPNYSSELNVNALELEDSALYLCASSTMEENYGYTFGSGTRLTVV.

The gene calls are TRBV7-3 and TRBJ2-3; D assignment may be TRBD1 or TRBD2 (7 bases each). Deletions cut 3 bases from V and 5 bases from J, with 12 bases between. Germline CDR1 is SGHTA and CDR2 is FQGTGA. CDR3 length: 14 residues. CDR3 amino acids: CASSFQGGIDTQYF. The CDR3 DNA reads TGTGCCAGCAGCTTCCAGGGGGGGATAGATACGCAGTATTTT.

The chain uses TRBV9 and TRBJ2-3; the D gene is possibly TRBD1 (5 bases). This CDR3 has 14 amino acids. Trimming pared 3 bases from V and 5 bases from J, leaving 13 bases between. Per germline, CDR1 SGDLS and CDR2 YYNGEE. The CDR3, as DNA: TGTGCCAGCAGCGCAGTCCAGGGCTTAGATACGCAGTATTTT. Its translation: CASSAVQGLDTQYF.

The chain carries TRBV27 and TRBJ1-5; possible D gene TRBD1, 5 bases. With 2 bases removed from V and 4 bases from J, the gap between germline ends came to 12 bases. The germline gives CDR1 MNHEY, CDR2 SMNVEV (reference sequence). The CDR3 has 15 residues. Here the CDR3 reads CASSLRREGNQPQHF. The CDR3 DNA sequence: TGTGCCAGCAGTTTACGCAGGGAGGGGAATCAGCCCCAGCATTTT.

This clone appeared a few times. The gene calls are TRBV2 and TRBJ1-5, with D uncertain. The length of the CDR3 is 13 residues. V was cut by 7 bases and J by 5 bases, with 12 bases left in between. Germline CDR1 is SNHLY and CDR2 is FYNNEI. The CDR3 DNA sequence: TGTGCCAGCAAATGGGGTTTCGATCAGCCCCAGCATTTT. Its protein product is CASKWGFDQPQHF.

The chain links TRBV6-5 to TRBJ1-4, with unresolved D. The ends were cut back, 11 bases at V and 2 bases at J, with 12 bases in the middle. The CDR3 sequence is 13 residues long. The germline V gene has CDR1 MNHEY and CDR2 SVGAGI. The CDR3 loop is CAARRATNEKLFF. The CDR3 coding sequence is TGTGCCGCAAGGAGAGCCACTAATGAAAAACTGTTTTTT.